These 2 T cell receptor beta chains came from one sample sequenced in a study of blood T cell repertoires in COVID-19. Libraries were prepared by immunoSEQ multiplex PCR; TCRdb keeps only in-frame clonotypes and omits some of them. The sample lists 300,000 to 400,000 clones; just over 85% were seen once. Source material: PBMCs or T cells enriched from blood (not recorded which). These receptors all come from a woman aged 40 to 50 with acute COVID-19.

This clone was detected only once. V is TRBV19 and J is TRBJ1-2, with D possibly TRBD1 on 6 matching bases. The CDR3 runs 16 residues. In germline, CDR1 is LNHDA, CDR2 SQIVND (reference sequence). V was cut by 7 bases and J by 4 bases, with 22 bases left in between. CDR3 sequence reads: CASKPGIDRTLYGYTF. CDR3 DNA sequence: TGTGCCAGTAAGCCAGGGATAGACAGGACTCTCTATGGCTACACCTTC.

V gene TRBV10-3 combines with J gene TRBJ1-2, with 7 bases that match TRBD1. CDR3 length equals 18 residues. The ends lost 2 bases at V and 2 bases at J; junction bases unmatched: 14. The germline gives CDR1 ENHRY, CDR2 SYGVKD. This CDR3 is CAISEDRDSWVRNYGYTF. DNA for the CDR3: TGTGCCATCAGTGAGGATCGGGACAGTTGGGTTCGGAACTATGGCTACACCTTC.